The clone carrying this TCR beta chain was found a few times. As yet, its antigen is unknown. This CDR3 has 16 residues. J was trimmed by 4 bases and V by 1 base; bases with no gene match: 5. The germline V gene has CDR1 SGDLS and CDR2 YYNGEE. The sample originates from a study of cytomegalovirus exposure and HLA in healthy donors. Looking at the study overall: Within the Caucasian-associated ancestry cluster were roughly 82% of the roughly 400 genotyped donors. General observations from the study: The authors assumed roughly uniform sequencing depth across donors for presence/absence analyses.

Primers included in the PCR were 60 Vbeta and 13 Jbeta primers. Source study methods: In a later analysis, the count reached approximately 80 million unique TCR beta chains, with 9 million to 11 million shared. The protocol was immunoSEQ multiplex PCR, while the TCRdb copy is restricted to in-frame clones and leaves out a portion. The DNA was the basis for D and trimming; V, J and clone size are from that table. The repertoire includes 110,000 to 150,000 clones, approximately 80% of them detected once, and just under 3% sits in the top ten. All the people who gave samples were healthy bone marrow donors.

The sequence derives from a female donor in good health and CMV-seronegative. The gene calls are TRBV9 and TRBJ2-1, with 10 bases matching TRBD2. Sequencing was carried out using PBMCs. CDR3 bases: TGTGCCAGCAGCGTACTTACTAGCGGGAAATACAATGAGCAGTTCTTC. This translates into CASSVLTSGKYNEQFF.